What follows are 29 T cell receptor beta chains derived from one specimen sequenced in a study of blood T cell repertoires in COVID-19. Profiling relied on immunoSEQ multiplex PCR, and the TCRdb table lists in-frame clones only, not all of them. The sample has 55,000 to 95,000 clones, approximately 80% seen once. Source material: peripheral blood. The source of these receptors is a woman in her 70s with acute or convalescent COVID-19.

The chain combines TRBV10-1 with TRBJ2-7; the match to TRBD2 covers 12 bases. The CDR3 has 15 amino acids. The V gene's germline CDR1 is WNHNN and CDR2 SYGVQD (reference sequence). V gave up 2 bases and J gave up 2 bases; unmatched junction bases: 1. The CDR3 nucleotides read TGCGCCAGCAGTGAGGCTAGCGGGAGGGCCTACGAGCAGTACTTC. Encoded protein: CASSEASGRAYEQYF.

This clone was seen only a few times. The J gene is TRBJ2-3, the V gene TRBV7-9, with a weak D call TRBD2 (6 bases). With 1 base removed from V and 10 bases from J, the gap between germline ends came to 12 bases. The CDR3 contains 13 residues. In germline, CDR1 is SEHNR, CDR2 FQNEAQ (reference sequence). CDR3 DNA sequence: TGTGCCAGCAGCTTAGAGACTAGGAATGCGCAGTATTTT. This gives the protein CASSLETRNAQYF.

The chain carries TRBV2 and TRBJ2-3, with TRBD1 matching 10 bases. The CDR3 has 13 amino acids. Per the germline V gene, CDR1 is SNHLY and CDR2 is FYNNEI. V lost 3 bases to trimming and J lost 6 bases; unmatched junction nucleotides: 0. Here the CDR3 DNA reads TGTGCCAGCAGTGAGGGACAGGGGGATACGCAGTATTTT. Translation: CASSEGQGDTQYF.

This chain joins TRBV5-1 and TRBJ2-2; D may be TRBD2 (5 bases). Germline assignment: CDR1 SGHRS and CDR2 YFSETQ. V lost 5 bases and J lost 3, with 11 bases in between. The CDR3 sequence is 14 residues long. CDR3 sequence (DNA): TGCGCCAGCAGACCCCGGGATTACACCGGGGAGCTGTTTTTT. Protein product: CASRPRDYTGELFF.

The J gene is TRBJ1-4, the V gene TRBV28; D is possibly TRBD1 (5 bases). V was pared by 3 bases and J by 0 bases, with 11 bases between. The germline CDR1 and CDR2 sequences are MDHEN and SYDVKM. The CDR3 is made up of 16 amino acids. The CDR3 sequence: CASSFWGITTNEKLFF. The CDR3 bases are TGTGCCAGCAGTTTTTGGGGCATAACAACTAATGAAAAACTGTTTTTT.

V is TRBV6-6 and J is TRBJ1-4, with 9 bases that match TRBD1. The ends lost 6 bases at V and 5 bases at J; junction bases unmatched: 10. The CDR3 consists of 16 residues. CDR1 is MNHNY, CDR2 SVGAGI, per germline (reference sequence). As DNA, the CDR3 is TGTGCCAGCAGCAAGGGACAGGGAGGACTGAATGAAAAACTGTTTTTT. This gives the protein CASSKGQGGLNEKLFF.

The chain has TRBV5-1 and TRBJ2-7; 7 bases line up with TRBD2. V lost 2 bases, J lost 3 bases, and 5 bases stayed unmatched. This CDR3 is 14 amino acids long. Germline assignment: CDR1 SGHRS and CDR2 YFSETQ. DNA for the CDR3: TGCGCCAGCAGCTTTTCGGGGGGAGGCTACGAGCAGTACTTC. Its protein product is CASSFSGGGYEQYF.

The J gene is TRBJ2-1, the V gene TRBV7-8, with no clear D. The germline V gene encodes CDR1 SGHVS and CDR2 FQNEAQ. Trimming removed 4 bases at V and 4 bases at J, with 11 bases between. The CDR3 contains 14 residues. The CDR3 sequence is CASSYRLNYNEQFF. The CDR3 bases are TGTGCCAGCAGCTACAGATTAAATTACAATGAGCAGTTCTTC.

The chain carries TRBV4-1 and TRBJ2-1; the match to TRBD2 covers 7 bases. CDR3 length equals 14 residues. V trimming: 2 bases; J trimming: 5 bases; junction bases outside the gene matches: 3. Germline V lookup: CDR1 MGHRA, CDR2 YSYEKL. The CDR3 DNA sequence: TGCGCCAGCAGCCAAACGGGAGGTCACAATGAGCAGTTCTTC. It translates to CASSQTGGHNEQFF.

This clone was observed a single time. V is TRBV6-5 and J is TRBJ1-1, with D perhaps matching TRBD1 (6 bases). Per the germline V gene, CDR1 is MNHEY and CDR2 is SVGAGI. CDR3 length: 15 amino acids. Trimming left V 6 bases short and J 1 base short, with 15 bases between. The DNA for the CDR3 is TGTGCCAGCAGCGCCACGCGGGGGCCGAACACTGAAGCTTTCTTT. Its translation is CASSATRGPNTEAFF.

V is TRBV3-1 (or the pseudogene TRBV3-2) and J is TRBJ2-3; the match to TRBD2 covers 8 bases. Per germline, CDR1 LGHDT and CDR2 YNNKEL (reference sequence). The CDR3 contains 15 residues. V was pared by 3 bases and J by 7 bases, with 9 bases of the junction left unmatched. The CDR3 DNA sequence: TGTGCCAGCAGCCAGTTTAGCGGGGCGGCGAATACGCAGTATTTT. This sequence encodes CASSQFSGAANTQYF.

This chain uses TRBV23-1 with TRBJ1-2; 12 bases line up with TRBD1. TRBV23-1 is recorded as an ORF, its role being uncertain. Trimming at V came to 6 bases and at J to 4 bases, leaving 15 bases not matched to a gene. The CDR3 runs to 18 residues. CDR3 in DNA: TGCGCCAGCAGCCCACTCCGGGACAGGGGGCGCGTCGCCTATGGCTACACCTTC. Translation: CASSPLRDRGRVAYGYTF.

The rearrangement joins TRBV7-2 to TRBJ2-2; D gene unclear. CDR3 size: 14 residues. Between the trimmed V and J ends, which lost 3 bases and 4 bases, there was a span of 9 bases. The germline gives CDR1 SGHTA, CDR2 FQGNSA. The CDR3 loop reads CASSFILTTGELFF. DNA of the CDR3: TGTGCCAGCAGCTTCATACTAACCACCGGGGAGCTGTTTTTT.

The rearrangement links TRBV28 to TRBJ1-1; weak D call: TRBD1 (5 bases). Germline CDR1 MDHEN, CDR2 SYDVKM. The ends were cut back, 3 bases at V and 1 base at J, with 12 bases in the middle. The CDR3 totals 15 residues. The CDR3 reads CASSLVMQGNTEAFF. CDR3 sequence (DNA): TGTGCCAGCAGTTTGGTCATGCAGGGGAACACTGAAGCTTTCTTT.

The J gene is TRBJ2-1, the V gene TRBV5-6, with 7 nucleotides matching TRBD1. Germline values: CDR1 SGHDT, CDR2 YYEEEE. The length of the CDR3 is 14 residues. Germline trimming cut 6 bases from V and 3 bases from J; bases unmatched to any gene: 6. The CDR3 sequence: CASTFGTVYNEQFF. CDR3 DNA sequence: TGTGCCAGCACCTTTGGGACAGTCTACAATGAGCAGTTCTTC.

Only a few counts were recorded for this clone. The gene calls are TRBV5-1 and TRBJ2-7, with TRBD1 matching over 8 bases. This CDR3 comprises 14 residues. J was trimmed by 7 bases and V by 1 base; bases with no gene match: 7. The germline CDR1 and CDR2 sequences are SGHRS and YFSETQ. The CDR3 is CASSLSQGAGEQYF. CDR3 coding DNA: TGCGCCAGCAGCTTGTCCCAGGGGGCGGGTGAGCAGTACTTC.

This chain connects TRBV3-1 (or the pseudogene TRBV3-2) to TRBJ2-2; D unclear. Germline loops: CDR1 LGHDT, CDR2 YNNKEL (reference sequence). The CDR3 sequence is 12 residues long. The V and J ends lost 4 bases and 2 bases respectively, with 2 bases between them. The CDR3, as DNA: TGTGCCAGCAGCCCAAACACCGGGGAGCTGTTTTTT. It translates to CASSPNTGELFF.

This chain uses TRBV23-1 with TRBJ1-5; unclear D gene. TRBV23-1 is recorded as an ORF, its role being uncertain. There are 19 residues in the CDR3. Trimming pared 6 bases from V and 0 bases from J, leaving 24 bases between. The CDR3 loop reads CASSPERHPGPNSNQPQHF. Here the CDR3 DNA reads TGCGCCAGCAGCCCAGAGAGACACCCCGGTCCCAATAGCAATCAGCCCCAGCATTTT.

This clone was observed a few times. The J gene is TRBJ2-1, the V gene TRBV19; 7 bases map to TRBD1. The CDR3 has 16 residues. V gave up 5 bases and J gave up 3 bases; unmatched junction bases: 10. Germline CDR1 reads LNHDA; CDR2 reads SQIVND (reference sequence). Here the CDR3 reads CASSFSGQSIYNEQFF. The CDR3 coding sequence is TGTGCCAGTAGTTTTTCGGGACAGTCCATCTACAATGAGCAGTTCTTC.

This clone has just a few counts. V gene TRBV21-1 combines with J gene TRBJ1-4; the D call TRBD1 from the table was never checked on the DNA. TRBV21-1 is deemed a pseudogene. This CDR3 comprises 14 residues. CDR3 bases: TGTGCCAGCAGCGCCCACAGGGATAGTGAAAAACTGTTTTTT. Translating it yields CASSAHRDSEKLFF.

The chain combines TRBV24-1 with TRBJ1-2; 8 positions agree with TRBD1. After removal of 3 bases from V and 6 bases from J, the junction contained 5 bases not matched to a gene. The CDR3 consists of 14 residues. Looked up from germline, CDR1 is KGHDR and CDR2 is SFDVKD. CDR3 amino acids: CATSDRTGFDGYTF. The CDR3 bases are TGTGCCACCAGTGATAGGACAGGGTTCGATGGCTACACCTTC.

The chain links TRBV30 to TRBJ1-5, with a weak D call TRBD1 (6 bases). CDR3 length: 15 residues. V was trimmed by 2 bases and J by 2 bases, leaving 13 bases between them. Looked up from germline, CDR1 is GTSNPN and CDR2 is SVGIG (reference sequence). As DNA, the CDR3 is TGTGCCTGGAGTCAGGACAGTCATCGCAATCAGCCCCAGCATTTT. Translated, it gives CAWSQDSHRNQPQHF.

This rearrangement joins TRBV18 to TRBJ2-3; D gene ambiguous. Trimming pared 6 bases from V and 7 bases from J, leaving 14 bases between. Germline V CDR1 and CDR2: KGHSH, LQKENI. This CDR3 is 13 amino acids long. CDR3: CASSTPPRNTQYF. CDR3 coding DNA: TGTGCCAGCTCTACTCCCCCAAGAAATACGCAGTATTTT.

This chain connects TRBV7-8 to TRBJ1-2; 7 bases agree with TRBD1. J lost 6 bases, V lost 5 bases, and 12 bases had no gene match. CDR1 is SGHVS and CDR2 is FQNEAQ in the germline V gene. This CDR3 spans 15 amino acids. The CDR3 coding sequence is TGTGCCAGCAGCCCCAGACAGGGATCTGTCGATGGCTACACCTTC. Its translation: CASSPRQGSVDGYTF. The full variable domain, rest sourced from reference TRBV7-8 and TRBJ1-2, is GAGVSQSPRYKVAKRGQDVALRCDPISGHVSLFWYQQALGQGPEFLTYFQNEAQLDKSGLPSDRFFAERPEGSVSTLKIQRTQQEDSAVYLCASSPRQGSVDGYTFGSGTRLTVV.

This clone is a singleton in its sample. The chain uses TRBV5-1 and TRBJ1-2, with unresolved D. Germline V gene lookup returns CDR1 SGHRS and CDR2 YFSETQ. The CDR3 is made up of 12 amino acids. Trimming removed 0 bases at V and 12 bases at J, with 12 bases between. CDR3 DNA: TGCGCCAGCAGCTTGGGCGGGGAAGGAAACACCTTC. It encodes CASSLGGEGNTF.

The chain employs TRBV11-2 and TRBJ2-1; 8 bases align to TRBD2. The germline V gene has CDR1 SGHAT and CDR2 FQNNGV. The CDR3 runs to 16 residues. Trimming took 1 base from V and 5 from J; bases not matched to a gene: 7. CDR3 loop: CASSLVRGGRNNEQFF. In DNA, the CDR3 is TGTGCCAGCAGCTTAGTCCGCGGCGGGAGGAACAATGAGCAGTTCTTC.

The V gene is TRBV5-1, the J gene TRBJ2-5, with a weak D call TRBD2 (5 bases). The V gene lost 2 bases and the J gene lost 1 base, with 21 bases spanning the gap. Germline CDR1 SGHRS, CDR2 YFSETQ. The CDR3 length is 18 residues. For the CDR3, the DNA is TGCGCCAGCAGCTTTTCGACTGCCGGAAGCGGAACCCAAGAGACCCAGTACTTC. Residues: CASSFSTAGSGTQETQYF.

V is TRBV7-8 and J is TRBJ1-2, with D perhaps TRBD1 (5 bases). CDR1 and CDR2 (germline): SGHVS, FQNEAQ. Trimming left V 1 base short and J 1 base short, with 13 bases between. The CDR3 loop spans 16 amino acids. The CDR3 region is CASSLVGWGDNYGYTF. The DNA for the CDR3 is TGTGCCAGCAGCTTAGTGGGCTGGGGGGATAACTATGGCTACACCTTC.

In DNA form, the CDR3 reads TGTGCCAGCAGTCCCCCCCACAGGGTTAGCAATCAGCCCCAGCATTTT. Protein: CASSPPHRVSNQPQHF. The rearrangement joins TRBV28 to TRBJ1-5; possible D gene TRBD1, 6 bases. The germline V gene encodes CDR1 MDHEN and CDR2 SYDVKM. The CDR3 covers 16 residues. Trimming took off 5 bases at V and 0 bases at J, with 14 bases between the two ends.